This T cell receptor (beta chain) was retrieved from a study of blood T cell repertoires in COVID-19. Whole-study context: The origin of the acute and convalescent COVID-19 samples was the United States, Italy and Spain. The analysed material was cDNA or gDNA that came from T cells, B-cell-depleted T cells, or PBMCs.

The CDR3 contains 14 residues. The V gene's germline CDR1 is PRHDT and CDR2 FYEKMQ (reference sequence). V lost 4 bases, J lost 3 bases, and 11 bases lay in between. Original data processing: Cell counts per sample came from amplifying reference gene primers. Measured with immunoSEQ multiplex PCR; TCRdb has only the in-frame clones, and not every one. D and trimming come from the DNA, and the V and J calls and clone size come from that table. The profile shows approximately 190,000 clones, just under 85% of them singletons. The chain couples TRBV13 to TRBJ2-3; a possible D gene is TRBD2 (6 bases). This receptor was identified in a woman in her sixties or seventies with active or convalescent COVID-19. Material: peripheral blood. The CDR3, as DNA: TGTGCCAGCAGCTCCCCAGGGAGGACAGATACGCAGTATTTT. It specifies CASSSPGRTDTQYF.